This TCR beta chain stems from a study of CD8 T cells in ankylosing spondylitis. On this clonotype itself: What it binds is unknown.

J was trimmed by 6 bases and V by 0 bases; bases with no gene match: 22. This CDR3 contains 21 residues. Germline V gene lookup returns CDR1 MGHRA and CDR2 YSYEKL. Via MiXCR, TCRdb re-called the 5' RACE reads, giving one row per CDR3 protein. The profile shows 300,000 to 350,000 distinct CDR3 sequences, 20% to 25% of them singletons. Study outcomes and limitations: Clones linked to disease were reported to show significant enrichment in matched ankylosing spondylitis synovial fluid. Eight or nine highly homologous variants made up a TCR beta motif that seemed to typify ankylosing spondylitis blood.

The receptor's source is a female donor with ankylosing spondylitis or in good health (not recorded which). Specimen: blood, either unsorted or a sorted T cell fraction (not recorded which). The genes are TRBV4-1 and TRBJ2-1, with 8 bases matching TRBD2. CDR3 in amino acids: CASSQDTLGGLKAGVSNEQFF. In DNA form, the CDR3 reads TGCGCCAGCAGCCAAGATACCCTTGGGGGGTTAAAAGCGGGAGTGAGCAATGAGCAGTTCTTC.